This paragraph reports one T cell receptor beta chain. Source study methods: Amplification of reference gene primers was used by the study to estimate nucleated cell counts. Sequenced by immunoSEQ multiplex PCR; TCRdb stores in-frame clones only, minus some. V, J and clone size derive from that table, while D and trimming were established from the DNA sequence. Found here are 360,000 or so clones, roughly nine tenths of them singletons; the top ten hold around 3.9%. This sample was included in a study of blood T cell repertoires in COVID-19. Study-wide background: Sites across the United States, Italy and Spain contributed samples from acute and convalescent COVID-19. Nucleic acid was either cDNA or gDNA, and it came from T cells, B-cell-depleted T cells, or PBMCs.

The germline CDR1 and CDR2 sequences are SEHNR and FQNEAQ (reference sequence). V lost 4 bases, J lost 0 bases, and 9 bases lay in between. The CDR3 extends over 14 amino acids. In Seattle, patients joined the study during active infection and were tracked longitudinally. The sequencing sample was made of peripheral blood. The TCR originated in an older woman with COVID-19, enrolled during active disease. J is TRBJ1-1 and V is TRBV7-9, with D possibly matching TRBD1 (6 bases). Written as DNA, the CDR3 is TGTGCCAGCAGCTGGACAGCCTTGAACACTGAAGCTTTCTTT. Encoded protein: CASSWTALNTEAFF.